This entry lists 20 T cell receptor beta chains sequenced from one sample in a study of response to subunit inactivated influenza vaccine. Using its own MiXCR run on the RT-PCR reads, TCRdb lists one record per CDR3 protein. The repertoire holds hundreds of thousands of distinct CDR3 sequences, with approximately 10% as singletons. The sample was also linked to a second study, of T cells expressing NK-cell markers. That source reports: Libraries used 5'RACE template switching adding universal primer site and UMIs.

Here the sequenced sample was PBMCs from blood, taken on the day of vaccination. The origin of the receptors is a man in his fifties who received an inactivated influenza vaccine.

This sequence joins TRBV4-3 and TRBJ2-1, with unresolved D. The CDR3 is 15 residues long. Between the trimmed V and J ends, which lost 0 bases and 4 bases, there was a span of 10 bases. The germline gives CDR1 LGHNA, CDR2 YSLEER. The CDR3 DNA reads TGCGCCAGCAGCCAAGAGGGTCAGGTTTACAATGAGCAGTTCTTC. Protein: CASSQEGQVYNEQFF.

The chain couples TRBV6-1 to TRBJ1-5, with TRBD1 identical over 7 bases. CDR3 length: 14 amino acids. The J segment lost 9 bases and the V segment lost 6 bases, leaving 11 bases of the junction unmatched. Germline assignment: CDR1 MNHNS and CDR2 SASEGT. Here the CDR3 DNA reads TGTGCCAGCAGCGATATGACAGGGTTGAGGCCCCAGCATTTT. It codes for CASSDMTGLRPQHF.

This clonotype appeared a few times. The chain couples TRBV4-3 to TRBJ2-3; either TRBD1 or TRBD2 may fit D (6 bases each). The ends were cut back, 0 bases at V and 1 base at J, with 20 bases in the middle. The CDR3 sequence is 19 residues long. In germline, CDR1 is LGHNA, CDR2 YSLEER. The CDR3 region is CASSQDRGPNRRGTDTQYF. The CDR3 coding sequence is TGCGCCAGCAGCCAAGATCGGGGGCCGAACCGAAGGGGCACAGATACGCAGTATTTT.

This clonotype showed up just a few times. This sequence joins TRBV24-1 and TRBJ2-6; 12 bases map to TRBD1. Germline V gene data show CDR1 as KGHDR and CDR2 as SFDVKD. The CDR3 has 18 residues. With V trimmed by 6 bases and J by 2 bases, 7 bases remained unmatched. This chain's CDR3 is CATSSTGTGGAGANVLTF. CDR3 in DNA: TGTGCCACCAGTTCAACCGGGACAGGGGGCGCTGGGGCCAACGTCCTGACTTTC.

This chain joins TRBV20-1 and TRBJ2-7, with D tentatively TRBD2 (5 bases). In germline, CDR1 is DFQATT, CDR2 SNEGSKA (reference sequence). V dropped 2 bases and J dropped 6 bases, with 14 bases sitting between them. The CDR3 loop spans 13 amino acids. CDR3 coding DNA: TGCAGTGCTAGAAACCTAGCTGGGGTCGAGCAGTACTTC. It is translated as CSARNLAGVEQYF.

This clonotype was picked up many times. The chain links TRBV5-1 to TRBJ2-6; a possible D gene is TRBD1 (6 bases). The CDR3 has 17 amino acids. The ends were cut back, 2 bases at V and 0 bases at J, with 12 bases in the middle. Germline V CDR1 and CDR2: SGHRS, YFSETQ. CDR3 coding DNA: TGCGCCAGCAGCTTACGGACAGACAGCTCTGGGGCCAACGTCCTGACTTTC. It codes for CASSLRTDSSGANVLTF.

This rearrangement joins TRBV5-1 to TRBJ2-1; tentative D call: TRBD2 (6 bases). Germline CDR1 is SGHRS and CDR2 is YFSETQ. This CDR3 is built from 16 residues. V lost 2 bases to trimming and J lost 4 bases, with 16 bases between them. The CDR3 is CASSFFGQGGYNEQFF. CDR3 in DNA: TGCGCCAGCAGCTTTTTTGGGCAGGGAGGTTACAATGAGCAGTTCTTC.

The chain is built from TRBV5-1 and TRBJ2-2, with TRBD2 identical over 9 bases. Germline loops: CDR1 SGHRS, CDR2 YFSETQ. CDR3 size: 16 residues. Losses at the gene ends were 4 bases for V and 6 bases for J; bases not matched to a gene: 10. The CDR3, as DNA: TGCGCCAGCAGCGCCCCGGGACTAGCTGGGGCCGGGGAGCTGTTTTTT. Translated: CASSAPGLAGAGELFF.

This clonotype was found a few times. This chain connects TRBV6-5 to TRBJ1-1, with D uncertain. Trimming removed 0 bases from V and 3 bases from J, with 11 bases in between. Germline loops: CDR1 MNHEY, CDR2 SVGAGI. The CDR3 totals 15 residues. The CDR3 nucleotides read TGTGCCAGCAGTTACTCCGCACGACGAGACACTGAAGCTTTCTTT. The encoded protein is CASSYSARRDTEAFF.

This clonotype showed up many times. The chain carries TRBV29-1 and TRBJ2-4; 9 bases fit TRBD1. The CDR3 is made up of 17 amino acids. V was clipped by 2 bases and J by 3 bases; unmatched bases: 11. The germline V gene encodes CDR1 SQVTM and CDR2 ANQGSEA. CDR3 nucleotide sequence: TGCAGCGTTGAACTCCGGACAGGGGTGTTGGGCAAAAACATTCAGTACTTC. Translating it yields CSVELRTGVLGKNIQYF.

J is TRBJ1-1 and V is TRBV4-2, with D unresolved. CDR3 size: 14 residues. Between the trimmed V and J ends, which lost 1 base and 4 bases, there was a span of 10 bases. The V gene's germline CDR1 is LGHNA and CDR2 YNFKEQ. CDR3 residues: CASSQGVKITEAFF. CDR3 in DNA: TGTGCCAGCAGCCAAGGGGTAAAGATCACTGAAGCTTTCTTT.

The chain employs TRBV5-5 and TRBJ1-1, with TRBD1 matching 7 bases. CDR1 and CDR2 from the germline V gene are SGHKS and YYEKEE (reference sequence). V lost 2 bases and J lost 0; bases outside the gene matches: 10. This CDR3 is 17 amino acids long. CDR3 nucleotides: TGTGCCAGCAGCTTTATCCGACAGGGAAGAATGAACACTGAAGCTTTCTTT. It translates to CASSFIRQGRMNTEAFF. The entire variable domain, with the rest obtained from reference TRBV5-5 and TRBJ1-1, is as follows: DAGVTQSPTHLIKTRGQQVTLRCSPISGHKSVSWYQQVLGQGPQFIFQYYEKEERGRGNFPDRFSARQFPNYSSELNVNALLLGDSALYLCASSFIRQGRMNTEAFFGQGTRLTVV.

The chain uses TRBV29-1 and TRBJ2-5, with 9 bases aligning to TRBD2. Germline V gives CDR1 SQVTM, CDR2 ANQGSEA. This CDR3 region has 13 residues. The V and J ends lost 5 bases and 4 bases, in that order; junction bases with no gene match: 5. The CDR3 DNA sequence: TGCAGCGTTCAGCGGGGGGTGATAGAGACCCAGTACTTC. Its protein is CSVQRGVIETQYF. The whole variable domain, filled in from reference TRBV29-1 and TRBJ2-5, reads SAVISQKPSRDICQRGTSLTIQCQVDSQVTMMFWYRQQPGQSLTLIATANQGSEATYESGFVIDKFPISRPNLTFSTLTVSNMSPEDSSIYLCSVQRGVIETQYFGPGTRLLVL.

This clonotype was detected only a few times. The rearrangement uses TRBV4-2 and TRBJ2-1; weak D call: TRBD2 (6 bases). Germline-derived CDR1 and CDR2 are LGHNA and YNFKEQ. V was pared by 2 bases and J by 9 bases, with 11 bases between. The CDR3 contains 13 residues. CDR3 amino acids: CASSQPPSVEQFF. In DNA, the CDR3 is TGTGCCAGCAGCCAACCCCCTAGCGTTGAGCAGTTCTTC.

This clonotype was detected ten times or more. The DNA of the CDR3 is TGTGCCAGCACTCGCGGGGGGGAGCTGTTTTTT. Translation gives CASTRGGELFF. The chain recombines TRBV12-3 or TRBV12-4 with TRBJ2-2, with D possibly matching TRBD2 (5 bases). V shed 7 bases and J shed 8 bases, with 8 bases lying between them. The CDR3 runs to 11 residues.

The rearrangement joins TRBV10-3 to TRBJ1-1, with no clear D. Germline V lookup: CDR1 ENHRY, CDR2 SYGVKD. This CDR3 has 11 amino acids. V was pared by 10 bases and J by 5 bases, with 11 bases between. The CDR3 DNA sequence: TGTGCCACCGGGGTGGGGACTGAAGCTTTCTTT. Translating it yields CATGVGTEAFF.

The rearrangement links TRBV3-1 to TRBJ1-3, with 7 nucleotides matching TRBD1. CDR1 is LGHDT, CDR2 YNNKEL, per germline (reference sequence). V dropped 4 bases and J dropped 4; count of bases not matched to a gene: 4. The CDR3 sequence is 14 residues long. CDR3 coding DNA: TGTGCCAGCAGCCCACAGGGGTGGGGAAACACCATATATTTT. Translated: CASSPQGWGNTIYF.

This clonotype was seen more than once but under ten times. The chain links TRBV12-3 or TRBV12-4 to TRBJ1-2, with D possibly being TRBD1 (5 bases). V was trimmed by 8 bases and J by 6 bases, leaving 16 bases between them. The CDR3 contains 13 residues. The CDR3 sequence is CASRGLGGNGYTF. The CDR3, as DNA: TGTGCCAGCCGGGGTCTTGGGGGTAATGGCTACACCTTC.

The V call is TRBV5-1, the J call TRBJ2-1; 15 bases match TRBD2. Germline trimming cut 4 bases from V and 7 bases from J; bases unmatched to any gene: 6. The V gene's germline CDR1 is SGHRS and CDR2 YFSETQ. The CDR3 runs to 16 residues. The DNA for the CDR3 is TGCGCCAGCAGCGTGACCGGGACTAGCGGGGGGAATGAGCAGTTCTTC. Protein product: CASSVTGTSGGNEQFF.

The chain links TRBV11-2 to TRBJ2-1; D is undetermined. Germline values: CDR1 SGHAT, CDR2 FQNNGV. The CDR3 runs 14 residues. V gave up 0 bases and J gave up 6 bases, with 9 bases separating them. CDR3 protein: CASSLELVGNEQFF. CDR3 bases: TGTGCCAGCAGCTTAGAATTGGTGGGCAATGAGCAGTTCTTC.